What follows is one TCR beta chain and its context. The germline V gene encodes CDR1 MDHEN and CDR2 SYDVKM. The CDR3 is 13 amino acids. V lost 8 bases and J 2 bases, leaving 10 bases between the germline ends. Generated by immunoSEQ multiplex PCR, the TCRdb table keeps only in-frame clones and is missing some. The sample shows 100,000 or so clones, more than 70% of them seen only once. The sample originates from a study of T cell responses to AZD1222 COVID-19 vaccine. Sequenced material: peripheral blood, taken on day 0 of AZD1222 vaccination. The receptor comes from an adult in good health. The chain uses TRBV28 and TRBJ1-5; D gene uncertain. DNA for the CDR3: TGTGCCAGCCACGCGTCTGGCAATCAGCCCCAGCATTTT. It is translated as CASHASGNQPQHF.